The source of this T cell receptor beta chain is a study of T-cell reconstitution after alpha-beta-depleted transplantation in children. This CDR3 has 14 amino acids. The trim removed 1 base at V and 1 base at J, leaving 3 bases unmatched. Per the germline V gene, CDR1 is DFQATT and CDR2 is SNEGSKA (reference sequence). For TCRbeta, the library was prepared with unique molecular identifiers. Via MiXCR, TCRdb re-called the PCR reads, giving one row per CDR3 protein. Of roughly 500,000 distinct CDR3 sequences listed, over 25% are singletons. The sequencing here drew on PBMCs from the stem cell graft donor, taken from the stem cell graft. The TCR comes from a human donor who donated a stem cell graft to a child with aplastic anemia. The rearrangement joins TRBV20-1 to TRBJ2-5; 7 nucleotides line up with TRBD2. CDR3 sequence: CSARAGGPQETQYF. The CDR3 DNA follows: TGCAGTGCTAGAGCGGGAGGACCCCAAGAGACCCAGTACTTC.